The present entry profiles one T cell receptor beta chain with its context. Antigen specificity is unknown. This sample stems from a study of CD8+ T cells in alopecia areata. Extracted from the samples, RNA was reverse transcribed into cDNA to serve as the sequencing template. The protocol was immunoSEQ multiplex PCR, while the TCRdb copy is restricted to in-frame clones and leaves out a portion. In the table there are 75,000 to 100,000 clones, 35% to 50% of which are singletons. Study-level points and caveats: Normal skin's resident alphabeta T cells are also sequenced in scalp samples.

Lesional scalp tissue (obtained by punch biopsy) and peripheral blood were collected from alopecia areata patients. Germline V gene sequence: CDR1 SGHRS, CDR2 YFSETQ. Trimming cost V 4 bases and J 1 base; bases outside gene matches: 6. This CDR3 has 15 residues. The material sequenced was CD4+ T cells sorted from blood. This receptor was taken from a human donor with alopecia areata. The chain combines TRBV5-1 with TRBJ2-5; 8 bases map to TRBD1. The CDR3 nucleotides are TGCGCCAGCAGCCGCGGACAGGGACCCCAAGAGACCCAGTACTTC. It yields the protein CASSRGQGPQETQYF.